The rows below give T cell receptor beta chains drawn from one sample of a study of blood T cell repertoires in COVID-19. Generated by immunoSEQ multiplex PCR, the TCRdb table keeps only in-frame clones and is missing some. The sample lists some 190,000 clones; roughly 80% were seen once. The source material was peripheral blood. The receptors were sampled from a woman aged 50 to 60 with acute or convalescent COVID-19. Both conserved end residues are part of each CDR3. The order of the fields is V gene, J gene, CDR3 protein.

TRBV25-1,TRBJ1-2,CASSEFGRGYTF
TRBV5-1,TRBJ2-3,CASSSGARTASTDTQYF
TRBV13,TRBJ1-2,CASSTIPGQGTPYGYTF
TRBV18,TRBJ1-1,CASSPTPKTGGKTEAFF
TRBV18,TRBJ2-1,CASSPPGTSSYNEQFF
TRBV3-1/TRBV3-2,TRBJ1-4,CASSQSQGGEKLFF
TRBV20-1,TRBJ2-1,CSASLLAEVYNEQFF
TRBV19,TRBJ1-5,CASSISFGGVGNQPQHF
TRBV6-5,TRBJ1-2,CASPHPANYGYTF
TRBV12-3/TRBV12-4,TRBJ2-1,CASNPTTTREQFF
TRBV6-5,TRBJ2-3,CASTLLPSGTDTQYF
TRBV7-2,TRBJ2-7,CATLAHRGPYEQYF
TRBV10-1,TRBJ2-2,CASSEEAEANTGELFF
TRBV29-1,TRBJ1-2,CSVAGTGDENYGYTF
TRBV19,TRBJ1-5,CASSIAPGWGIGQPQHF
TRBV2,TRBJ2-7,CASMAGGVYEQYF
TRBV9,TRBJ2-2,CASSVGDLEVGELFF
TRBV18,TRBJ2-7,CASSLARTDYEQYF
TRBV3-1/TRBV3-2,TRBJ1-2,CASSQAGLGYTF
TRBV7-9,TRBJ1-4,CASSLGSGIGEKLFF
TRBV10-1,TRBJ1-2,CASSSGTASDDYTF
TRBV6-5,TRBJ2-1,CASSYVGTGYNEQFF
TRBV19,TRBJ2-1,CASTAKDFARGEQFF
TRBV19,TRBJ1-2,CASSTGVGGYTF
TRBV19,TRBJ2-5,CASSRQGLETQYF
TRBV28,TRBJ2-7,CATRTLSYEQYF
TRBV7-9,TRBJ1-4,CASTKGRNRNEKLFF
TRBV24-1,TRBJ1-5,CATSDPTGGGNQPQHF
TRBV10-2,TRBJ1-3,CASSALFSGNTIYF
TRBV21-1,TRBJ1-1,CAEGDSGAARAFF
TRBV30,TRBJ1-1,CAWRIPRRANTEAFF
TRBV19,TRBJ2-7,CASSSGGGAYEQYF
TRBV24-1,TRBJ2-5,CATSTNKGGETQYF
TRBV7-9,TRBJ2-1,CASRPPLLAGNEQFF
TRBV30,TRBJ2-2,CACQGQGAPGELFF
TRBV18,TRBJ1-3,CASSPPTQGSGNTIYF
TRBV5-6,TRBJ2-1,CASSQAPSGSEQFF
TRBV6-5,TRBJ2-7,CATRRNEQYF
TRBV30,TRBJ1-5,CAWRKQGRNQPQHF
TRBV18,TRBJ1-5,CASSPSGTQTNQPQHF
TRBV6-5,TRBJ2-7,CASSRGFPKSYEQYF
TRBV18,TRBJ1-5,CASSRQGSQPQHF
TRBV7-7,TRBJ1-1,CASSLDTATEAFF
TRBV5-4,TRBJ2-1,CASSPKGGGGRNEQFF
TRBV27,TRBJ2-7,CASRIGQQGTYEQYF
TRBV3-1/TRBV3-2,TRBJ2-4,CASSQRLAGVELAKNIQYF
TRBV5-1,TRBJ1-3,CASREGSGNTIYF
TRBV19,TRBJ1-2,CASSIDHGTGGNYGYTF
TRBV30,TRBJ2-2,CAWDTSGTNTGELFF
TRBV9,TRBJ1-6,CASSPGSPSGGAGSPLHF
TRBV12-3/TRBV12-4,TRBJ1-1,CASSQGGPTEAFF
TRBV6-2/TRBV6-3,TRBJ2-7,CASSTPVAPHEQYF
TRBV28,TRBJ1-5,CASSPYRAHQPQHF
TRBV7-2,TRBJ2-7,CASSLAAHRGLEQYF
TRBV30,TRBJ1-1,CAWSSGTAYTEAFF
TRBV11-2,TRBJ1-1,CASSRGTGGGNEAFF
TRBV10-3,TRBJ1-2,CAISESGQGYGYTF
TRBV15,TRBJ1-4,CATSSYRVGEKLFF
TRBV6-6,TRBJ1-1,CATGEGRSNTEAFF
TRBV3-1/TRBV3-2,TRBJ2-7,CASSPRGESYEQYF